These 26 T cell receptor beta chains were sequenced from one sample in a study of cytomegalovirus exposure and HLA in healthy donors. Use of 60 Vbeta and 13 Jbeta primers characterized the PCR. The method was immunoSEQ multiplex PCR; TCRdb's version includes in-frame clones alone and lacks a portion of them. The data contain about 220,000 clones, 82% of them singletons. What was sequenced was PBMCs. Every receptor here comes from a woman aged 40 to 50 in good health and CMV-seropositive.

The rearrangement links TRBV19 to TRBJ1-1; D ambiguous. Per germline, CDR1 LNHDA and CDR2 SQIVND (reference sequence). The CDR3 loop spans 13 amino acids. V lost 4 bases, J lost 4 bases, and 10 bases lay in between. The DNA for the CDR3 is TGTGCCAGTAGTAGCCCCGGAGGCACTGAAGCTTTCTTT. As protein: CASSSPGGTEAFF.

This chain links TRBV7-2 with TRBJ2-1; a possible D gene is TRBD2 (5 bases). The CDR3 is made up of 15 amino acids. V was clipped by 0 bases and J by 4 bases, with 10 bases between them. Germline V CDR1 and CDR2: SGHTA, FQGNSA. The CDR3, as DNA: TGTGCCAGCAGCTTAGCAGGGAGAGAATACAATGAGCAGTTCTTC. Residues: CASSLAGREYNEQFF.

This clone was counted once. The chain couples TRBV18 to TRBJ1-2; the match to TRBD1 covers 7 bases. CDR1 and CDR2 from the germline V gene are KGHSH and LQKENI. This CDR3 spans 17 amino acids. With V trimmed by 2 bases and J by 7 bases, 16 bases remained unmatched. The CDR3 coding sequence is TGTGCCAGCTCACCATCGATAGGGGGCGTTGTAAGCGGTGGCTACACCTTC. Translation: CASSPSIGGVVSGGYTF.

The J gene is TRBJ2-2, the V gene TRBV6-5; D call uncertain. V gave up 6 bases and J gave up 3 bases, with 5 bases separating them. CDR1 is MNHEY and CDR2 is SVGAGI in the germline V gene. This CDR3 contains 12 residues. CDR3 bases: TGTGCCAGCAGAATCTACACCGGGGAGCTGTTTTTT. It specifies CASRIYTGELFF.

The chain joins TRBV19 to TRBJ2-6; no definite D call. The CDR3 is made up of 15 amino acids. CDR1 is LNHDA, CDR2 SQIVND, per germline (reference sequence). The V and J ends lost 5 bases and 1 base respectively, with 9 bases between them. CDR3 loop: CASSQTTSGANVLTF. DNA for the CDR3: TGTGCCAGTAGTCAAACTACTTCTGGGGCCAACGTCCTGACTTTC.

The V call is TRBV6-5, the J call TRBJ2-7, with D perhaps matching TRBD1 (6 bases). The CDR3 extends over 14 amino acids. Germline V gives CDR1 MNHEY, CDR2 SVGAGI. The V gene lost 2 bases and the J gene lost 0 bases, with 8 bases spanning the gap. The CDR3 spells CASSYARGSYEQYF. The CDR3 bases are TGTGCCAGCAGTTACGCCAGGGGCTCCTACGAGCAGTACTTC.

This clone showed up just a few times. This chain joins TRBV5-1 and TRBJ2-7, with 12 bases that match TRBD1. This CDR3 is 15 amino acids long. J lost 5 bases, V lost 2 bases, and 5 bases had no gene match. The germline V gene has CDR1 SGHRS and CDR2 YFSETQ. The CDR3 reads CASSLGTGGFDEQYF. DNA of the CDR3: TGCGCCAGCAGCTTAGGGACAGGGGGCTTCGACGAGCAGTACTTC.

V usage is TRBV27 and J usage is TRBJ2-5; D may be TRBD2 (7 bases). V was pared by 6 bases and J by 4 bases, with 15 bases between. The CDR3 is made up of 14 amino acids. The germline V gene encodes CDR1 MNHEY and CDR2 SMNVEV (reference sequence). This chain's CDR3 is CASRRGGAGETQYF. The CDR3 DNA reads TGTGCCAGCAGGAGGGGGGGGGCTGGAGAGACCCAGTACTTC.

The J gene is TRBJ2-3, the V gene TRBV29-1, with D unresolved. Germline lookup yields CDR1 SQVTM and CDR2 ANQGSEA. The CDR3 covers 14 residues. V shed 4 bases and J shed 3 bases, with 14 bases lying between them. The CDR3 nucleotides are TGCAGCGTTGTAAATTCCTTCAGAACAGATACGCAGTATTTT. Translation gives CSVVNSFRTDTQYF.

The chain links TRBV5-6 to TRBJ1-3, with D unresolved. Trimming removed 4 bases from V and 1 base from J, with 9 bases in between. This CDR3 comprises 14 residues. Germline V gives CDR1 SGHDT, CDR2 YYEEEE. CDR3 coding DNA: TGTGCCAGCAGCCTTCGGTGGTCTGGAAACACCATATATTTT. Translated: CASSLRWSGNTIYF. The full variable domain, rest sourced from reference TRBV5-6 and TRBJ1-3, is DAGVTQSPTHLIKTRGQQVTLRCSPKSGHDTVSWYQQALGQGPQFIFQYYEEEERQRGNFPDRFSGHQFPNYSSELNVNALLLGDSALYLCASSLRWSGNTIYFGEGSWLTVV.

This clone was found a few times. V is TRBV10-3 and J is TRBJ1-5; TRBD1 is a possible D gene (6 bases). Germline values: CDR1 ENHRY, CDR2 SYGVKD. This CDR3 has 14 amino acids. Trimming removed 4 bases from V and 3 bases from J, with 10 bases in between. The CDR3 coding sequence is TGTGCCATCAGTGGACGACAGGTCAATCAGCCCCAGCATTTT. It yields the protein CAISGRQVNQPQHF.

V usage is TRBV5-4 and J usage is TRBJ2-2; 8 bases match TRBD2. With V trimmed by 1 base and J by 2 bases, 7 bases remained unmatched. The CDR3 consists of 17 residues. Germline lookup yields CDR1 SGHNT and CDR2 YYREEE (reference sequence). The CDR3 DNA reads TGTGCCAGCAGCTTGTTTGCCGGGGGGGCCAACACCGGGGAGCTGTTTTTT. Its translation is CASSLFAGGANTGELFF.

The V and J genes are TRBV5-6 and TRBJ2-7; TRBD2 matches 8 bases. Germline V gene sequence: CDR1 SGHDT, CDR2 YYEEEE. This CDR3 contains 15 residues. Trimming at V came to 4 bases and at J to 4 bases, leaving 10 bases not matched to a gene. The CDR3 region is CASSGKLAEFYEQYF. CDR3 DNA sequence: TGTGCCAGCAGCGGTAAACTAGCGGAGTTTTACGAGCAGTACTTC.

V is TRBV30 and J is TRBJ1-6, with D hard to call. The V and J ends lost 5 bases and 9 bases respectively, with 17 bases between them. The germline gives CDR1 GTSNPN, CDR2 SVGIG (reference sequence). This CDR3 spans 14 amino acids. CDR3 residues: CAWEQSLGISPLHF. The CDR3, as DNA: TGTGCCTGGGAGCAGAGCCTAGGTATTTCACCCCTCCACTTT.

This chain connects TRBV11-2 to TRBJ1-1, with 8 bases identical to TRBD1. This CDR3 is 14 amino acids long. V was pared by 4 bases and J by 6 bases, with 7 bases of the junction left unmatched. Per germline, CDR1 SGHAT and CDR2 FQNNGV. In DNA form, the CDR3 reads TGTGCCAGCAGCTGGGGCGGACAGGGCTCTGAAGCTTTCTTT. This encodes CASSWGGQGSEAFF.

This chain connects TRBV28 to TRBJ1-4, with TRBD1 matching over 7 bases. Germline V CDR1 and CDR2: MDHEN, SYDVKM. This CDR3 spans 14 amino acids. The V gene end was trimmed by 5 bases and the J gene end by 3 bases; junction bases not matched to a gene: 3. The chain's CDR3 is CASSPGQSNEKLFF. The CDR3 region has the DNA TGTGCCAGCAGTCCGGGACAGTCTAATGAAAAACTGTTTTTT.

The chain uses TRBV7-9 and TRBJ1-5; 8 bases are a match to TRBD1. The J segment lost 4 bases and the V segment lost 4 bases, leaving 3 bases of the junction unmatched. The CDR3 contains 14 residues. Germline CDR1 is SEHNR and CDR2 is FQNEAQ (reference sequence). CDR3 region: CASSSGQANQPQHF. CDR3 sequence (DNA): TGTGCCAGCAGCTCGGGACAGGCTAATCAGCCCCAGCATTTT. Full variable domain (missing parts from reference TRBV7-9 and TRBJ1-5): DTGVSQNPRHKITKRGQNVTFRCDPISEHNRLYWYRQTLGQGPEFLTYFQNEAQLEKSRLLSDRFSAERPKGSFSTLEIQRTEQGDSAMYLCASSSGQANQPQHFGDGTRLSIL.

As concerns this clone: Other DNA sequences in the sample encode the same CDR3. The chain joins TRBV4-3 to TRBJ2-7; 7 positions agree with TRBD1. The CDR3 extends over 13 amino acids. The V and J ends lost 2 bases and 3 bases, in that order; junction bases with no gene match: 1. Germline CDR1 LGHNA, CDR2 YSLEER. CDR3 in amino acids: CASSQYRGYEQYF. The DNA for the CDR3 is TGCGCCAGCAGCCAATACAGGGGCTACGAGCAGTACTTC.

J is TRBJ1-5 and V is TRBV5-6, with 10 bases fitting TRBD1. The CDR3 sequence is 15 residues long. Losses at the gene ends were 4 bases for V and 4 bases for J; bases not matched to a gene: 5. Germline assignment: CDR1 SGHDT and CDR2 YYEEEE. CDR3 sequence reads: CASSEGTGDNQPQHF. CDR3 in DNA: TGTGCCAGCAGCGAAGGGACAGGGGATAATCAGCCCCAGCATTTT.

DNA for the CDR3: TGCGCCAGCAAATCACCGACGGGACAGGACAGTCGCTCTGGAAACACCATATATTTT. This codes for CASKSPTGQDSRSGNTIYF. The chain couples TRBV10-1 to TRBJ1-3; TRBD1 aligns across 8 bases. This CDR3 is built from 19 residues. The ends lost 7 bases at V and 0 bases at J; junction bases unmatched: 17. CDR1 and CDR2 from the germline V gene are WNHNN and SYGVQD (reference sequence).

This chain uses TRBV10-3 with TRBJ1-4; D is possibly TRBD1 (5 bases). V shed 5 bases and J shed 8 bases, with 12 bases lying between them. The CDR3 is 13 residues long. CDR1 is ENHRY and CDR2 is SYGVKD in the germline V gene. The CDR3 region has the DNA TGTGCCATCAGTTCCAGGGAGGGGGAAAAACTGTTTTTT. This translates into CAISSREGEKLFF.

The chain couples TRBV7-9 to TRBJ2-5, with a weak D call TRBD2 (6 bases). The CDR3 has 14 residues. Trimming removed 4 bases at V and 1 base at J, with 10 bases between. Germline V CDR1 and CDR2: SEHNR, FQNEAQ (reference sequence). CDR3 bases: TGTGCCAGCAGCTCCCGGGACTTCCAAGAGACCCAGTACTTC. Protein sequence: CASSSRDFQETQYF.

This rearrangement joins TRBV4-3 to TRBJ2-1; D remains unclear. There are 12 residues in the CDR3. V shed 3 bases and J shed 4 bases, with 4 bases lying between them. From germline, CDR1 is LGHNA and CDR2 YSLEER. The CDR3 protein is CASSHRYNEQFF. CDR3 DNA: TGCGCCAGCAGCCATCGTTACAATGAGCAGTTCTTC.

This sequence joins TRBV25-1 and TRBJ1-4; TRBD1 matches at 9 bases. Germline V gives CDR1 MGHDK, CDR2 SYGVNS. V shed 4 bases and J 7 bases; nucleotides not matched to a gene: 1. The CDR3 consists of 13 residues. CDR3 in amino acids: CASSATGGEKLFF. The CDR3 DNA sequence: TGTGCCAGCAGTGCGACAGGGGGTGAAAAACTGTTTTTT. The full variable domain, rest sourced from reference TRBV25-1 and TRBJ1-4, is EADIYQTPRYLVIGTGKKITLECSQTMGHDKMYWYQQDPGMELHLIHYSYGVNSTEKGDLSSESTVSRIRTEHFPLTLESARPSHTSQYLCASSATGGEKLFFGSGTQLSVL.

The chain couples TRBV30 to TRBJ1-1, with D maybe TRBD1 (6 bases). The V gene's germline CDR1 is GTSNPN and CDR2 SVGIG (reference sequence). The CDR3 has 15 amino acids. The V gene lost 0 bases and the J gene lost 3 bases, with 14 bases spanning the gap. CDR3 region: CAWSVQRGGYTEAFF. The CDR3 DNA sequence: TGTGCCTGGAGTGTACAACGGGGGGGCTACACTGAAGCTTTCTTT.

The CDR3 here is CASSTGDTQYF. In DNA form, the CDR3 reads TGTGCCAGCAGCACGGGAGATACGCAGTATTTT. This sequence joins TRBV6-5 and TRBJ2-3; D is uncertain. The germline gives CDR1 MNHEY, CDR2 SVGAGI. Trimming removed 6 bases at V and 5 bases at J, with 6 bases between. The CDR3 covers 11 residues.